The T cell receptor beta chain under discussion was sequenced for a study of cytomegalovirus exposure and HLA in healthy donors. Findings and caveats of the study: Exclusion as indistinguishable affected some V segments, including TRBV6-2 and TRBV6-3. Among CMV-associated TCR beta chains, most appeared HLA-restricted in a later analysis. Some TCR beta chains (164 of them) were listed as cytomegalovirus-associated. Solely CMV serostatus was available to characterize immune exposure.

CDR1 and CDR2 from the germline V gene are LGHNT and FRNRAP. The CDR3 contains 15 residues. Trimming took 7 bases from V and 3 from J; bases not matched to a gene: 12. About this clone: Its antigen remains unidentified.

The PCR ran on 60 Vbeta and 13 Jbeta primers. Repertoires were generated with immunoSEQ multiplex PCR, while TCRdb's copy carries only in-frame clones and drops some. This table holds roughly 180,000 clones, roughly 10% found once. The sequence was obtained from a woman in her 30s in good health and CMV-seropositive. The material sequenced was PBMCs. J is TRBJ2-7 and V is TRBV12-5; 7 positions match TRBD2. CDR3 DNA sequence: TGTGCTAGTGCCCCATCCCTAGCGGCCTTCTACGAGCAGTACTTC. Protein sequence: CASAPSLAAFYEQYF.